The next 10 T cell receptor beta chains were all read from a single sample in a study of T-cell reconstitution after alpha-beta-depleted transplantation in children. Construction of the TCRbeta library involved unique molecular identifiers. One entry per CDR3 protein results from TCRdb running MiXCR on the PCR reads. The top ten hold over 3.5% of the sample, which has about 340,000 distinct CDR3 sequences, less than 15% seen once. The source was PBMCs, collected from the stem cell graft. The receptors shown here come from a human donor who donated a stem cell graft to a child with Fanconi anemia.

The chain uses TRBV6-2 or TRBV6-3 and TRBJ2-5, with 11 bases identical to TRBD1. The CDR3 is made up of 16 amino acids. V was pared by 6 bases and J by 5 bases, with 11 bases of the junction left unmatched. Per the germline V gene, CDR1 is MNHEY and CDR2 is SVGEGT. Here the CDR3 reads CASRWGQGVLLETQYF. Here the CDR3 DNA reads TGTGCCAGCAGATGGGGACAGGGGGTTCTCTTGGAGACCCAGTACTTC.

This clonotype came up many times. V gene TRBV4-2 combines with J gene TRBJ2-5; perhaps TRBD2 as D (5 bases). Germline V gene lookup returns CDR1 LGHNA and CDR2 YNFKEQ. This CDR3 spans 14 amino acids. Trimming removed 4 bases at V and 4 bases at J, with 13 bases between. The CDR3 region is CASSPPGAGETQYF. The DNA for the CDR3 is TGTGCCAGCAGCCCCCCTGGTGCGGGAGAGACCCAGTACTTC.

This chain connects TRBV7-9 to TRBJ1-3, with unresolved D. Trimming shortened V by 8 bases and J by 1 base, and 6 bases separated the two germline ends. This CDR3 is built from 12 residues. Germline V CDR1 and CDR2: SEHNR, FQNEAQ (reference sequence). Here the CDR3 reads CASWGSGNTIYF. As DNA, the CDR3 is TGTGCCAGCTGGGGTTCTGGAAACACCATATATTTT. Full variable domain (remainder filled in from reference TRBV7-9 and TRBJ1-3): DTGVSQNPRHKITKRGQNVTFRCDPISEHNRLYWYRQTLGQGPEFLTYFQNEAQLEKSRLLSDRFSAERPKGSFSTLEIQRTEQGDSAMYLCASWGSGNTIYFGEGSWLTVV.

The chain carries TRBV20-1 and TRBJ1-2; perhaps TRBD1 as D (6 bases). With 2 bases removed from V and 8 bases from J, the gap between germline ends came to 9 bases. The germline CDR1 and CDR2 sequences are DFQATT and SNEGSKA (reference sequence). The CDR3 loop spans 11 amino acids. For the CDR3, the DNA is TGCAGTGCTAGATACAGGGCGGGCTACACCTTC. Translation gives CSARYRAGYTF.

By share, this clonotype counts as medium-sized. The rearrangement uses TRBV4-1 and TRBJ1-1; D gene ambiguous. CDR1 is MGHRA, CDR2 YSYEKL, per germline. The CDR3 has 13 residues. Trimming shortened V by 1 base and J by 1 base, and 4 bases separated the two germline ends. This chain's CDR3 is CASSQGWNTEAFF. CDR3 DNA sequence: TGCGCCAGCAGCCAAGGGTGGAACACTGAAGCTTTCTTT.

This clonotype was counted at least ten times. This sequence joins TRBV5-1 and TRBJ2-7; TRBD1 is a possible D gene (6 bases). This CDR3 comprises 15 residues. Germline CDR1 and CDR2: SGHRS and YFSETQ. V was pared by 4 bases and J by 6 bases, with 20 bases between. CDR3: CASSRGTLPTSEQYF. The DNA of the CDR3 is TGCGCCAGCAGCCGTGGGACACTGCCTACAAGCGAGCAGTACTTC.

This clonotype was found a few times. The rearrangement uses TRBV25-1 and TRBJ1-2, with TRBD1 matching over 8 bases. The germline CDR1 and CDR2 sequences are MGHDK and SYGVNS. This CDR3 comprises 14 residues. J lost 8 bases, V lost 2 bases, and 7 bases had no gene match. As DNA, the CDR3 is TGTGCCAGCAGTGAAGACAGGGGACCGGGCGGCTACACCTTC. This codes for CASSEDRGPGGYTF.

This clonotype has only a few counts. The genes are TRBV5-4 and TRBJ2-3; 7 nucleotides line up with TRBD2. The CDR3 is made up of 14 amino acids. Per the germline V gene, CDR1 is SGHNT and CDR2 is YYREEE (reference sequence). Germline trimming cut 2 bases from V and 6 bases from J; bases unmatched to any gene: 6. DNA of the CDR3: TGTGCCAGCAGCTTTCCTGGGGGGGAGGATACGCAGTATTTT. It specifies CASSFPGGEDTQYF.

V gene TRBV5-1 combines with J gene TRBJ2-3; 9 nucleotides match TRBD2. Germline CDR1 SGHRS, CDR2 YFSETQ. V trimming: 0 bases; J trimming: 6 bases; junction bases outside the gene matches: 2. The CDR3 contains 14 residues. CDR3: CASSLELAGDTQYF. DNA for the CDR3: TGCGCCAGCAGCTTGGAACTAGCGGGCGATACGCAGTATTTT.

This clonotype was detected many times. The chain combines TRBV10-3 with TRBJ2-3, with D unclear. The CDR3 extends over 13 amino acids. The germline V and J ends were trimmed by 6 bases and 2 bases, with 9 bases remaining between them. Germline CDR1 is ENHRY and CDR2 is SYGVKD. CDR3: CAIRLPTTDTQYF. For the CDR3, the DNA is TGTGCCATCAGACTACCCACCACAGATACGCAGTATTTT.